The 12 T cell receptor beta chains below come from one sample, sequenced in a study of blood T cell repertoires in COVID-19. The method was immunoSEQ multiplex PCR; TCRdb's version includes in-frame clones alone and lacks a portion of them. Of 150,000 or so clones in the sample, 80% to 90% were seen once. Sample: PBMCs or T cells enriched from blood (not recorded which). These receptors all come from a man aged 50 or older who had recovered from COVID-19.

The V gene is TRBV7-9, the J gene TRBJ1-5; D not resolved. The ends were cut back, 4 bases at V and 9 bases at J, with 10 bases in the middle. Germline assignment: CDR1 SEHNR and CDR2 FQNEAQ (reference sequence). This CDR3 is 12 amino acids long. The DNA for the CDR3 is TGTGCCAGCAGCTCCGGGGAGCGGCCCCAGCATTTT. Translation gives CASSSGERPQHF.

The gene calls are TRBV29-1 and TRBJ1-1; D is ambiguous. The CDR3 is 12 amino acids. Looked up from germline, CDR1 is SQVTM and CDR2 is ANQGSEA. The V end was cut by 6 bases, the J end by 4 bases, with 12 bases between. In DNA form, the CDR3 reads TGCAGCGTCGTTAATTGGAGCACTGAAGCTTTCTTT. This translates into CSVVNWSTEAFF.

CDR3 coding DNA: TGCGCCAGCAGTGACAGGGCCTACGGGACAGATACGCAGTATTTT. Translation gives CASSDRAYGTDTQYF. This rearrangement joins TRBV10-1 to TRBJ2-3; perhaps TRBD1 as D (5 bases). V lost 3 bases and J lost 3, with 13 bases in between. The CDR3 runs 15 residues. Germline assignment: CDR1 WNHNN and CDR2 SYGVQD (reference sequence).

V usage is TRBV4-1 and J usage is TRBJ1-1; TRBD1 might be the D (5 bases). V shed 1 base and J shed 0 bases, with 15 bases lying between them. Per the germline V gene, CDR1 is MGHRA and CDR2 is YSYEKL. The CDR3 has 17 amino acids. CDR3 loop: CASSQGTARGMNTEAFF. DNA of the CDR3: TGCGCCAGCAGCCAAGGCACAGCTCGGGGGATGAACACTGAAGCTTTCTTT.

J is TRBJ2-3 and V is TRBV19; TRBD1 is a possible D gene (5 bases). Germline CDR1 LNHDA, CDR2 SQIVND (reference sequence). The CDR3 runs to 13 residues. The ends were cut back, 5 bases at V and 4 bases at J, with 10 bases in the middle. The CDR3 loop reads CASSLGLADTQYF. The CDR3 coding sequence is TGTGCCAGTAGTTTGGGGCTTGCAGATACGCAGTATTTT. The entire variable domain, with the rest obtained from reference TRBV19 and TRBJ2-3, is as follows: DGGITQSPKYLFRKEGQNVTLSCEQNLNHDAMYWYRQDPGQGLRLIYYSQIVNDFQKGDIAEGYSVSREKKESFPLTVTSAQKNPTAFYLCASSLGLADTQYFGPGTRLTVL.

V is TRBV7-9 and J is TRBJ2-6; D is unresolved. CDR1 SEHNR and CDR2 FQNEAQ come from the germline V gene (reference sequence). The length of the CDR3 is 15 residues. Deletions cut 7 bases from V and 0 bases from J, with 10 bases between. In DNA, the CDR3 is TGTGCCAGCACCCTAACGGGCTCTGGGGCCAACGTCCTGACTTTC. It specifies CASTLTGSGANVLTF.

The chain is built from TRBV4-2 and TRBJ2-1; the match to TRBD1 covers 9 bases. V lost 5 bases and J lost 2; bases outside the gene matches: 7. The germline gives CDR1 LGHNA, CDR2 YNFKEQ. The CDR3 covers 16 residues. The CDR3 sequence is CASSAERQGAYNEQFF. The DNA of the CDR3 is TGTGCCAGCAGCGCCGAGAGACAGGGGGCCTACAATGAGCAGTTCTTC.

The V gene is TRBV30, the J gene TRBJ2-7; 10 bases fit TRBD2. CDR3 length equals 15 residues. In germline, CDR1 is GTSNPN, CDR2 SVGIG (reference sequence). V was pared by 1 base and J by 5 bases, with 8 bases of the junction left unmatched. CDR3 region: CAWSGTSGALHEQYF. CDR3 sequence (DNA): TGTGCCTGGAGTGGAACTAGCGGGGCCCTCCACGAGCAGTACTTC. The full variable domain, its missing parts supplied by reference TRBV30 and TRBJ2-7, is SQTIHQWPATLVQPVGSPLSLECTVEGTSNPNLYWYRQAAGRGLQLLFYSVGIGQISSEVPQNLSASRPQDRQFILSSKKLLLSDSGFYLCAWSGTSGALHEQYFGPGTRLTVT.

This clone was picked up one time. The chain uses TRBV23-1 and TRBJ2-7; TRBD1 agrees at 10 bases. TRBV23-1 is given ORF status, its function remaining uncertain. The CDR3 is 15 residues long. Germline trimming cut 3 bases from V and 7 bases from J; bases unmatched to any gene: 9. The CDR3 protein is CASSHPRDRGWEQYF. The DNA of the CDR3 is TGCGCCAGCAGTCACCCGCGGGACAGGGGATGGGAGCAGTACTTC.

This clone has just a few counts. Other DNA sequences from this sample encode an identical CDR3 as well. The rearrangement joins TRBV9 to TRBJ1-3; TRBD1 might be the D (6 bases). Trimming took off 0 bases at V and 2 bases at J, with 12 bases between the two ends. CDR3 length: 16 residues. Germline V CDR1 and CDR2: SGDLS, YYNGEE. CDR3 loop: CASSVDSGGTGNTIYF. CDR3 DNA: TGTGCCAGCAGCGTAGATAGCGGGGGCACTGGAAACACCATATATTTT.

This clone was counted once. The chain joins TRBV12-3 or TRBV12-4 to TRBJ1-1; D is unclear. V lost 3 bases, J lost 10 bases, and 12 bases lay in between. The CDR3 spans 12 residues. The CDR3 nucleotides are TGTGCCAGCAGTTTCGAGGGTTTACCAGCTTTCTTT. It is translated as CASSFEGLPAFF.

The count of this clone is one. This chain joins TRBV29-1 and TRBJ1-2; 9 bases line up with TRBD1. The ends lost 7 bases at V and 7 bases at J; junction bases unmatched: 10. This CDR3 spans 13 amino acids. Germline CDR1 and CDR2: SQVTM and ANQGSEA. CDR3 nucleotides: TGCAGCGCTGCGGGACAGGGCCCTACTGGCTACACCTTC. Translated: CSAAGQGPTGYTF.